Listed below are T cell receptor beta chains from one sample, sequenced in a study of vaccination and CD4 T cells after COVID-19. The antigens for these receptors are not known. MiXCR, run by TCRdb on the PCR reads, gives a single entry per CDR3 protein. The table records under 20,000 distinct CDR3 sequences, about 40% of them present only once. Material: CD4+ T cells from blood, cultured in vitro, obtained about 7 months after SARS-CoV-2 vaccination. These receptors all stem from a human donor who had recovered from COVID-19. CDR3s include the opening cysteine and the closing phenylalanine or tryptophan. A D gene is named only where the DNA matches it firmly. Rows give clone size only sometimes, using once, few, many, or a class for an expanded clone.

V gene,clone size,D gene,J gene,CDR3 DNA,CDR3 protein
TRBV6-2/TRBV6-3,-,TRBD2,TRBJ2-7,TGTGCCAGCAGTTATCAGGCTAGCGGATACACCTACGAGCAGTACTTC,CASSYQASGYTYEQYF
TRBV11-1,-,-,TRBJ1-2,TGTGCCAGCAGCCGACTCGGATCCTATGGCTACACCTTC,CASSRLGSYGYTF
TRBV5-1,-,TRBD1,TRBJ2-5,TGCGCCAGCAGCCTGGGACAGTCCCAAGAGACCCAGTACTTC,CASSLGQSQETQYF
TRBV7-2,-,-,TRBJ1-6,TGTGCCAGCAGCCCAAAGGGAAACTCCTATAATTCACCCCTCCACTTT,CASSPKGNSYNSPLHF
TRBV6-5,few,-,TRBJ2-1,TGTGCCAGCAGTTCCCTAGGCGGAAACTACAATGAGCAGTTCTTC,CASSSLGGNYNEQFF
TRBV27,few,TRBD2,TRBJ2-7,TGTGCCAGCAGTTTATCTAGCGGGGAGCATCCCTACGAGCAGTACTTC,CASSLSSGEHPYEQYF
TRBV20-1,-,-,TRBJ1-2,TGCAGTGGCCTACGTGGGACCCACTCCTCCCTGGACTATGGCTACACCTTC,CSGLRGTHSSLDYGYTF
TRBV7-3,few,TRBD1,TRBJ2-5,TGTGCCAGCAGCTCAGGACAGGCAGAGACCCAGTACTTC,CASSSGQAETQYF
TRBV7-2,-,-,TRBJ1-5,TGTGCCAGCAGCTTAGGACAGAGTCGGCCCCAGCATTTT,CASSLGQSRPQHF
TRBV4-2,-,-,TRBJ1-6,TGTGCCAGCAGCCCTGATATTAGGAATAATTCACCCCTCCACTTT,CASSPDIRNNSPLHF
TRBV19,-,TRBD1,TRBJ1-5,TGTGCCAGTAGTGCGGGACAGGGTGGTAGCAATCAGCCCCAGCATTTT,CASSAGQGGSNQPQHF
TRBV7-2,-,TRBD1,TRBJ2-3,TGTGCCAGCAGCTTAAAAACAGGGGGGTGGGCAGATACGCAGTATTTT,CASSLKTGGWADTQYF
TRBV7-9,-,-,TRBJ2-5,TGTGCCAGCAGCCCAAACACACTCCAAGAGACCCAGTACTTC,CASSPNTLQETQYF
TRBV20-1,-,TRBD1,TRBJ2-5,TGCAGTGCTAGAGATCCTGCAGGGGGCACAGAGACCCAGTACTTC,CSARDPAGGTETQYF
TRBV7-8,few,-,TRBJ2-1,TGTGCCAGCAGCTTATCCCCCTTAAGGGGCTACAATGAGCAGTTCTTC,CASSLSPLRGYNEQFF
TRBV20-1,-,TRBD2,TRBJ2-7,TGCAGTGCTAGAGTAAGCCTAGCGGGAGACGAGCAGTACTTC,CSARVSLAGDEQYF
TRBV11-2,few,-,TRBJ2-5,TGTGCCAGCAGCTTAGATGGGACCGCGTACCAAGAGACCCAGTACTTC,CASSLDGTAYQETQYF
TRBV20-1,few,-,TRBJ1-1,TGCAGTGCTAGGGCGGTTGAAGCTTTCTTT,CSARAVEAFF
TRBV20-1,few,-,TRBJ2-5,TGCAGTGCGCTGGACGGTAAAGAGAGGCAGTACTTC,CSALDGKERQYF
TRBV5-4,-,-,TRBJ1-6,TGTGCCAGCAGCTCCCAACAGAACCTGGAGGCACCCCTCCACTTT,CASSSQQNLEAPLHF
TRBV7-2,-,-,TRBJ2-3,TGTGCCAGCAGCTTATACACCCTTGCAGATACGCAGTATTTT,CASSLYTLADTQYF
TRBV11-2,few,-,TRBJ2-5,TGTGCCAGCAGCCCACGGACTGCCCAAGAGACCCAGTACTTC,CASSPRTAQETQYF
TRBV7-2,-,-,TRBJ2-7,TGTGCCAGCAGCTTAGTGGGTGTAGGGGACCGATCCCAAGAGCAGTACTTC,CASSLVGVGDRSQEQYF
TRBV2,-,TRBD1,TRBJ2-2,TGTGCCAGCTCTGGACAGGACACCGGGGAGCTGTTTTTT,CASSGQDTGELFF
TRBV10-3,few,-,TRBJ2-5,TGTGCCATCAGTGATTTTAGCGGAGCCAAAGAGACCCAGTACTTC,CAISDFSGAKETQYF
TRBV5-8,-,-,TRBJ2-5,TGTGCCAGCAGCACGGACTATGGTTTAGAGACCCAGTACTTC,CASSTDYGLETQYF
TRBV11-3,-,-,TRBJ2-7,TGTGCCAGCAGCTTACGGGGGGCCTCCTACGAGCAGTACTTC,CASSLRGASYEQYF
TRBV6-2/TRBV6-3,-,-,TRBJ2-1,TGTGCCAGCAGTAGAAATCCGGGTAGCTCCTACAATGAGCAGTTCTTC,CASSRNPGSSYNEQFF
TRBV4-3,-,-,TRBJ2-7,TGCGCCAGCAGCCAAGATCTCAGAAGGGCTACCTACGAGCAGTACTTC,CASSQDLRRATYEQYF
TRBV10-3,few,-,TRBJ1-3,TGTGCCATCAGTGGGCTTGGAAACACCATATATTTT,CAISGLGNTIYF
TRBV23-1,-,-,TRBJ2-5,TGCGCCAGCAGCCAAGAATGGGGACTTGGGGAGACCCAGTACTTC,CASSQEWGLGETQYF
TRBV19,-,-,TRBJ2-2,TGTGCAGACACGGGGGAGGACGGGGAGCTGTTTTTT,CADTGEDGELFF
TRBV10-3,-,-,TRBJ2-5,TGTGCCATCAGTGCTGACAGGGAGACCCAGTACTTC,CAISADRETQYF
TRBV6-1,few,-,TRBJ1-5,TGTGCCAGCAGCACCAACTGGAGCAATCAGCCCCAGCATTTT,CASSTNWSNQPQHF
TRBV11-3,few,TRBD2,TRBJ2-3,TGTGCCAGCAGCCAGGCGGGGGCAGATACGCAGTATTTT,CASSQAGADTQYF
TRBV6-1,-,TRBD2,TRBJ2-1,TGTGCCAGCAGGCTACTAGCGGGAGGAGAAGATGAGCAGTTCTTC,CASRLLAGGEDEQFF
TRBV7-9,few,TRBD1,TRBJ1-5,TGTGCCAGCAGCCCCGGGACAGGGGGTCAGCCCCAGCATTTT,CASSPGTGGQPQHF
TRBV7-9,-,-,TRBJ1-2,TGTGCCAGCAGCTTAAAGCCCCTTCGGGAAGGCTACACCTTC,CASSLKPLREGYTF
TRBV2,medium-sized,-,TRBJ1-2,TGTGCCAGCAGTACGGGGGACATCTACGGCTACACCTTC,CASSTGDIYGYTF
TRBV19,once,TRBD2,TRBJ2-3,TGTGCCAGTAGTATCTTCAGGACTAGCGGGACAGATACGCAGTATTTT,CASSIFRTSGTDTQYF
TRBV24-1,few,TRBD2,TRBJ2-5,TGTGCCACCAGTGATCCTAGCGGCGGCGGAGAGACCCAGTACTTC,CATSDPSGGGETQYF
TRBV7-2,few,TRBD1,TRBJ1-2,TGTGCCAGCATTCCGGACAGGGGGCGCGACTATGGCTACACCTTC,CASIPDRGRDYGYTF
TRBV27,-,-,TRBJ2-2,TGTGCCAGCAGTTTGGGCAGAGGTATCGGGGAGCTGTTTTTT,CASSLGRGIGELFF
TRBV25-1,-,-,TRBJ1-2,TGTGCCAGCAGTGAAGCAGGCCTAAGTGGCTACACCTTC,CASSEAGLSGYTF
TRBV7-9,-,-,TRBJ1-5,TGTGCCAGCAGCTCGGACGACCTCCCCAATCAGCCCCAGCATTTT,CASSSDDLPNQPQHF
TRBV5-1,-,TRBD2,TRBJ2-3,TGCGCCAGCAGCAACCTGGGTAGCGGGAGAACAGATACGCAGTATTTT,CASSNLGSGRTDTQYF